This T cell receptor beta chain originates from a study of T cells after yellow fever vaccination. About the research overall: Libraries from low-cell-number fractions were prepared with the SMART-Seq v4 Ultra Low Input RNA kit. Broader study findings: After the booster, 96% of CD4 and about nine tenths of CD8 primary-response clones were re-detected.

This clonotype was counted between two and nine times. Its antigen is not known. Trimming pared 4 bases from V and 9 bases from J, leaving 14 bases between. The CDR3 sequence is 13 residues long. TCRdb redid the calling of the 5' RACE reads with MiXCR, one entry per CDR3 protein. Found here are some 500,000 distinct CDR3 sequences, about 13% of them singletons; the top ten hold roughly 13%. V is TRBV12-3 or TRBV12-4 and J is TRBJ2-3; D call uncertain. This material consisted of PBMCs, taken on the day of the yellow fever booster vaccination. The sequence came from a man between 25 and 39 years old who received the YFV17D yellow fever vaccine. CDR3 DNA: TGTGCCAGCAGTTCGACTCGCGCTGGAACGCAGTATTTT. As protein: CASSSTRAGTQYF.